This TCR beta chain was captured by sequencing in a study of CD8 T cells in ankylosing spondylitis. Using quantitative 5'-RACE with molecular barcodes, the authors made TCR beta libraries. TCRdb re-analysed the 5' RACE reads in MiXCR, keeping a single row per CDR3 protein. Of 350,000 or so distinct CDR3 sequences in the sample, 7% to 9% were seen once. Note on this clonotype: As yet, its antigen is unknown.

Study-level points and caveats: Apparently characteristic of ankylosing spondylitis blood was a TCR beta motif (roughly eight highly homologous variants). Clones linked with disease were CD8+ and fairly uncommon in the peripheral blood. Significant enrichment of disease-linked clones was reportedly seen in matched ankylosing spondylitis synovial fluid.

This sequence was found in a male donor with ankylosing spondylitis. The specimen sequenced was blood, either unsorted or a sorted T cell fraction (not recorded which).

The CDR3 reads CATSDPGRINEQFF. In nucleotides, the CDR3 is TGTGCCACCAGTGACCCTGGAAGGATCAATGAGCAGTTCTTC. The genes are TRBV24-1 and TRBJ2-1; D remains unclear. CDR3 size: 14 residues. Germline V lookup: CDR1 KGHDR, CDR2 SFDVKD. The V end lost 4 bases, the J end lost 6 bases, and 12 bases lay between the germline ends.